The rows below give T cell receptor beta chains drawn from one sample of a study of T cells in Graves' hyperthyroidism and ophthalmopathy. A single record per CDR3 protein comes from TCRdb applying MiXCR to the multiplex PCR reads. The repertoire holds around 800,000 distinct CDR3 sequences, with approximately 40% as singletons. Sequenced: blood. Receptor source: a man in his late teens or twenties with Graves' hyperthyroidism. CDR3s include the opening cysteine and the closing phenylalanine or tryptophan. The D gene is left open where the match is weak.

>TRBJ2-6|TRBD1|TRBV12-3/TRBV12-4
CASSWTGSGANVLTF
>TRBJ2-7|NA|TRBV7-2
CASSLESPYEQYF
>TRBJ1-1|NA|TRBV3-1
CASSQDWQFPSTEAFF
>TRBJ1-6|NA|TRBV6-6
CASSYSGNSPLHF
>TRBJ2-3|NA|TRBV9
CASSVVRGRQYF
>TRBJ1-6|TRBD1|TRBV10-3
CAISDTLDRGLSPLHF
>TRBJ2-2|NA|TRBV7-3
CASSLSSGTGELFF
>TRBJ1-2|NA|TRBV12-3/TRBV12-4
CAISGEEDYGYTF
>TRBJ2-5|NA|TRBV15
CATSREVVLDSETQYF
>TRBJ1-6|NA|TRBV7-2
CASSLAASRGVLHF
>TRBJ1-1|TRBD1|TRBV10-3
CAISTDRVNTEAFF
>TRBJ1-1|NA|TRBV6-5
CASRAGEWTEAFF
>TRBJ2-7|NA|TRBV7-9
CASSSGGAGRIEQYF
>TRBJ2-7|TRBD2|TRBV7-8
CASASSGPLSEQYF
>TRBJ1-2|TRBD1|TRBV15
CATSGTDRIYGYTF
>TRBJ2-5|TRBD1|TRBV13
CASSYDRGLQKTQYF
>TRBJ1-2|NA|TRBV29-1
CSGGQLGYTF
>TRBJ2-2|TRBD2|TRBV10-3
CAIKSGENTGELFF
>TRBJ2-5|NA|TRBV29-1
CSVEGGRQETQYF
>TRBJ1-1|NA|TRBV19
CASSGRLIGALRTFF
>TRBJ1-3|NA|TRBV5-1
CASRGSETGNTIYF
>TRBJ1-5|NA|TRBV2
CASRVPLAGQPQHF
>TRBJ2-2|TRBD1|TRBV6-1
CASFDRAAAGELFF
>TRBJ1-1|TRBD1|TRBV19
CASSPQPWTGGNTEAFF
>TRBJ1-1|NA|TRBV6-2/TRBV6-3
CASSYSRATEAFF
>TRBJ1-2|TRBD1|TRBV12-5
CASAGRQGWILYGYTF
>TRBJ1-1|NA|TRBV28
CASSLIRGRGDTEAFF
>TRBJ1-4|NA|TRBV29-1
CSVPGRGGNEKLFF
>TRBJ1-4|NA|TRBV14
CASSHLGTIEKLFF
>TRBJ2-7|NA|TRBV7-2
CASSFRSSDNEQYF
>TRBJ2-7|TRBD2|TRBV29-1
CSVGLAGDSYEQYF
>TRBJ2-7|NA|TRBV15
CATSRDGGGAYEQYF
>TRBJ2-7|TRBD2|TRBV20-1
CSASIAGGPYEQYF
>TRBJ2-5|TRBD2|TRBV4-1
CASSLGTSGEETQYF
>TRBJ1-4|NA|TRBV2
CASQRARAGLYEKLFF
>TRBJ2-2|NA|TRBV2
CASKQEYTGELFF
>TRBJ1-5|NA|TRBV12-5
CASGSGYQPQHF
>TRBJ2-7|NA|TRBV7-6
CASSAGHSRGEQYF
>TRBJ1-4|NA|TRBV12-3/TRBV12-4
CASSSGREGEKLFF
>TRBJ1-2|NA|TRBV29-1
CSVVGGGDYGYTF
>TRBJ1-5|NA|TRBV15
CATSSDHSYSNQPQHF
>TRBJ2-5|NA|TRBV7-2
CASGPIQETQYF
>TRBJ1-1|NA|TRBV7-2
CASSANRLAPEAFF